This T cell receptor beta chain was sequenced in a study of blood T cell repertoires in COVID-19. Study details: Samples taken during acute and convalescent COVID-19 were collected in the United States, Italy and Spain. The analysed material was cDNA or gDNA that came from T cells, B-cell-depleted T cells, or PBMCs.

This clone came up once. Original handling: Counts of nucleated cells, estimated from reference gene primer amplification, were obtained. Repertoires were generated with immunoSEQ multiplex PCR, while TCRdb's copy carries only in-frame clones and drops some. Clone size and V and J calls were adopted from that table, with D and trimming inferred from the DNA. This sample carries 93,000 or so clones, about 80% of them seen once, and the ten largest clones take about 12%. The clonotype originates from a human donor in a cohort sampled during active COVID-19. Sequenced: peripheral blood.

The CDR3 reads CASSSSTGWGNIQYF. CDR3 nucleotides: TGTGCCAGCAGCTCATCGACAGGATGGGGTAACATTCAGTACTTC. The chain joins TRBV5-4 to TRBJ2-4; tentative D call: TRBD1 (6 bases). Trimming took 3 bases from V and 7 from J, leaving 17 bases between them. The germline V gene encodes CDR1 SGHNT and CDR2 YYREEE (reference sequence). This CDR3 has 15 residues. Using reference TRBV5-4 and TRBJ2-4 for the parts outside the CDR3, the full variable domain is ETGVTQSPTHLIKTRGQQVTLRCSSQSGHNTVSWYQQALGQGPQFIFQYYREEENGRGNFPPRFSGLQFPNYSSELNVNALELDDSALYLCASSSSTGWGNIQYFGAGTRLSVL.